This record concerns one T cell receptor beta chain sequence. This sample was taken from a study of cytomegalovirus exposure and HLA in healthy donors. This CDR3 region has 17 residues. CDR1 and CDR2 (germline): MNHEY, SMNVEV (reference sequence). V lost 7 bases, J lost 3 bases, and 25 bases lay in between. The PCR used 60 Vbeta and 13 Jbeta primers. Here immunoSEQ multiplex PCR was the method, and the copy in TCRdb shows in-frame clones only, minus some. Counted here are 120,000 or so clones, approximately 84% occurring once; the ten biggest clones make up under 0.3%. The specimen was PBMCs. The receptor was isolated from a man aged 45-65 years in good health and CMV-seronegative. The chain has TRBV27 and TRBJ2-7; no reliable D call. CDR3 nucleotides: TGTGCCAGCACCCCCAATTCCAAGACTCAATTATACTACGAGCAGTACTTC. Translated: CASTPNSKTQLYYEQYF.